The rows below give T cell receptor beta chains drawn from one sample of a study of spatial heterogeneity in lung cancer. TCRdb called the 5' RACE reads again in MiXCR, with one record for every CDR3 protein. The sample holds tens of thousands of distinct CDR3 sequences, about 7.2% seen once. Material: PBMCs, obtained at surgery. Receptor source: a male donor with early-stage non-small cell lung cancer. Each CDR3 is given with its conserved first and last residue. The D gene is left open where the match is weak. Not all rows give a size; the values are once, few, many and, for expanded clones, a class.

TRBJ2-1	TRBD2	many	TRBV4-2	CASSQFGQGLAGSSYNEQFF	TGTGCCAGCAGCCAATTCGGACAAGGACTAGCGGGGAGCTCCTACAATGAGCAGTTCTTC
TRBJ1-5	TRBD1	-	TRBV5-6	CASSLPGGGQPQHF	TGTGCCAGCAGCCTCCCAGGGGGGGGTCAGCCCCAGCATTTT
TRBJ2-2	-	-	TRBV20-1	CSAKHHRGTGELFF	TGCAGTGCTAAGCACCATAGAGGCACCGGGGAGCTGTTTTTT
TRBJ2-5	-	few	TRBV7-2	CASSRTGGNDVTQYF	TGTGCCAGCAGTCGGACCGGTGGTAATGATGTGACCCAGTACTTC
TRBJ1-1	-	many	TRBV5-4	CASSLRPGTEAFF	TGTGCCAGCAGCCTAAGGCCGGGCACTGAAGCTTTCTTT
TRBJ1-2	-	many	TRBV28	CASSMGPVYGYTF	TGTGCCAGCAGTATGGGACCTGTTTATGGCTACACCTTC
TRBJ1-2	-	many	TRBV20-1	CSALDLQIYGYTF	TGCAGTGCCCTCGACCTACAGATCTATGGCTACACCTTC
TRBJ2-5	TRBD1	many	TRBV28	CASGRGGGETQYF	TGTGCCAGCGGTCGAGGGGGCGGTGAGACCCAGTACTTC
TRBJ1-6	TRBD1	-	TRBV5-4	CASSSPGQGDNSPLHF	TGTGCCAGCAGCTCCCCGGGACAGGGGGATAATTCACCCCTCCACTTT
TRBJ1-6	-	medium-sized	TRBV20-1	CSAQEQGDYNSPLHF	TGCAGTGCGCAAGAACAGGGTGACTATAATTCACCCCTCCACTTT
TRBJ2-3	-	many	TRBV5-6	CASLGDVTDTQYF	TGTGCCAGCTTGGGAGATGTCACAGATACGCAGTATTTT
TRBJ2-5	TRBD1	few	TRBV12-3/TRBV12-4	CASSPKDRARTQYF	TGTGCCAGCAGCCCCAAGGACAGGGCCAGGACCCAGTACTTC
TRBJ1-1	-	many	TRBV20-1	CSARGRQINTEAFF	TGCAGTGCACGCGGGCGGCAAATAAACACTGAAGCTTTCTTT
TRBJ1-2	-	few	TRBV27	CASSATDRYYGYTF	TGTGCCAGCAGTGCGACGGACAGATACTATGGCTACACCTTC
TRBJ1-1	TRBD1	many	TRBV7-9	CASSRGDRAGTEAFF	TGTGCCAGCAGCCGAGGAGACAGGGCGGGCACTGAAGCTTTCTTT
TRBJ1-3	TRBD1	-	TRBV5-4	CASSSGGMSTGNTIYF	TGTGCCAGCAGCTCAGGGGGCATGAGTACTGGAAACACCATATATTTT
TRBJ2-2	-	many	TRBV11-2	CASSLGSLDTGELFF	TGTGCCAGCAGCTTGGGCAGCCTGGACACCGGGGAGCTGTTTTTT
TRBJ1-5	-	few	TRBV10-3	CAISESGPSGRTQHF	TGTGCCATCAGTGAGTCGGGTCCTTCGGGGAGGACCCAGCATTTT
TRBJ2-5	TRBD2	many	TRBV12-3/TRBV12-4	CASTPSGGAAGVQETQYF	TGTGCCAGCACCCCCAGCGGGGGGGCCGCGGGAGTTCAAGAGACCCAGTACTTC
TRBJ1-1	-	many	TRBV7-2	CASSSIKTEAFF	TGTGCCAGCAGCTCAATAAAGACTGAAGCTTTCTTT
TRBJ2-1	-	many	TRBV12-3/TRBV12-4	CASQRLGLGGNEQFF	TGTGCCAGCCAGCGCCTGGGTTTAGGGGGGAATGAGCAGTTCTTC
TRBJ1-2	-	many	TRBV27	CASSLFTGGDGYTF	TGTGCCAGCAGTTTATTTACCGGGGGAGATGGCTACACCTTC
TRBJ1-6	-	few	TRBV10-3	CAISDRFNSPLHF	TGTGCCATCAGTGACCGGTTTAATTCACCCCTCCACTTT
TRBJ2-5	TRBD2	many	TRBV5-1	CASSLDVAGLQYQETQYF	TGCGCCAGCAGCTTGGACGTAGCGGGGCTCCAGTACCAAGAGACCCAGTACTTC
TRBJ2-7	TRBD2	few	TRBV20-1	CSASSSGYEQYF	TGCAGTGCTTCCTCTAGCGGCTACGAGCAGTACTTC
TRBJ2-7	TRBD2	many	TRBV20-1	CSVFSGTSAEQYF	TGCAGTGTCTTTTCCGGGACTAGCGCCGAGCAGTACTTC
TRBJ2-3	-	many	TRBV14	CASSHSGGDTQYF	TGTGCCAGCAGCCACTCAGGGGGGGATACGCAGTATTTT
TRBJ1-1	-	many	TRBV24-1	CATRRTVNTEAFF	TGTGCCACCAGGAGGACGGTGAACACTGAAGCTTTCTTT
TRBJ2-5	-	many	TRBV28	CASRVGLAAQETQYF	TGTGCCAGCAGAGTGGGGTTAGCCGCGCAAGAGACCCAGTACTTC
TRBJ2-7	-	many	TRBV6-5	CASSYSAGNYEQYF	TGTGCCAGCAGTTACTCGGCAGGGAACTACGAGCAGTACTTC
TRBJ2-5	-	-	TRBV6-1	CASSEGAREWEETQYF	TGTGCCAGCAGTGAAGGGGCCAGGGAGTGGGAAGAGACCCAGTACTTC